The T cell receptor (beta chain) described here comes from a study of blood T cell repertoires in COVID-19 (dated by TCRdb to the early 2020s). As for the study more broadly: Samples covering the acute and convalescent phases of COVID-19 were provided by collaborators in the United States, Italy and Spain. The prospective study material was composed of cDNA or gDNA derived from T cells, B-cell-depleted T cells, or PBMCs. Deeply sampled blood TCRbeta repertoires from subjects exposed to, actively infected with, or recovered from COVID-19 were included in the dataset. A freely available public database, intended as a resource for researchers studying the immune response to SARS-CoV-2, is where the repertoires were released. Samples came from the ongoing ImmuneRACE study (first 160 participants) plus 1,254 subjects from 6 global collaborators. Sample metadata almost always included a de-identified subject ID, COVID-19 status, age in years and sex. Where available, HLA class I and class II types were obtained from metadata supplied by the sample provider rather than from assay-based typing.

The collaborating institutions used their own protocols to collect whole blood in K2EDTA tubes. Collaborator samples were shipped for TCRbeta analysis as frozen whole blood, isolated PBMCs, or DNA extracted from either sample type. TCRbeta CDR3 regions were amplified from genomic DNA by means of the immunoSEQ Assay, a bias-controlled multiplex PCR. The study's own analysis went as follows. Within the assay, amplification of reference gene primers was used to estimate how many nucleated cells each sample contained. Sequence reads were collapsed and filtered to measure the absolute abundance of every unique TCRbeta CDR3 rearrangement. For each sample, productive Simpson clonality was calculated by taking the square root of Simpson's diversity index across productive rearrangements. The table comes from immuneACCESS by way of TCRdb, which keeps in-frame sequences with V and J called. Part of the clones is missing from these tables; in studies checked, under half for an unresolved V gene and the rest for unknown reasons. V, J and clone size reflect that table, while D and trimming were determined from the DNA. This sample comprises about 310,000 clones, 80% to 90% of them detected only once. Of the sample, 1% is held by the ten largest clones.

The full study reports these points: The quantity of clinical and demographic metadata differed by source and by participant and was supplied without curation.

Trimming removed 5 bases from V and 4 bases from J; the gene matches leave 12 bases unexplained. Taken from cysteine to phenylalanine, the CDR3 has 16 residues. The entry retains the CDR3 DNA only, 48 bases that are in frame from base 1. Per the germline V gene, MGHDK is the CDR1 and SYGVNS is the CDR2. On this clone: The antigen it binds to is not known. No base-level quality is on record; no much larger clone is a single base apart.

The clonotype comes from a man in his forties or fifties with active or convalescent COVID-19. The chain links TRBV25-1 with TRBJ1-2; the junction holds 8 bases that match TRBD1. Sequencing used peripheral blood. The nucleotides are TGTGCCAGCAGTCTAGGCGGGACAGGTACATTCTATGGCTACACCTTC. It specifies CASSLGGTGTFYGYTF.